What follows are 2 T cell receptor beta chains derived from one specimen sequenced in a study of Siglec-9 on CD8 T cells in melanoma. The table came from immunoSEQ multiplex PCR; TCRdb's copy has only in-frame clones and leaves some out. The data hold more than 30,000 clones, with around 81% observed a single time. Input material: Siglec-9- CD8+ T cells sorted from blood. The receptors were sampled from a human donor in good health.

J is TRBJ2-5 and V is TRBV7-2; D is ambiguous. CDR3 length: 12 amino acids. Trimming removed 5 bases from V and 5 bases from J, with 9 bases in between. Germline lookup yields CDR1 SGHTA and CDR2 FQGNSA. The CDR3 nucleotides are TGTGCCAGCAGCCCCCCCAGGGAGACCCAGTACTTC. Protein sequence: CASSPPRETQYF.

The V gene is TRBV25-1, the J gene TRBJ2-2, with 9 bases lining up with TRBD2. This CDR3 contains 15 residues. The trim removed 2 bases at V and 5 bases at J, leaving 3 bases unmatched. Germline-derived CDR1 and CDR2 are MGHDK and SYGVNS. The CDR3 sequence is CASSEAGGPTGELFF. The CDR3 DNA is TGTGCCAGCAGTGAAGCGGGAGGGCCAACCGGGGAGCTGTTTTTT.